This entry is about one TCR beta chain. The antigen remains unidentified. A read error may produce the germline difference seen at one junction end. CDR3 size: 13 residues. CDR1 is MNHNY, CDR2 SVGAGI, per germline (reference sequence). Co-extracting RNA and DNA was done with 20-30 mg of unsorted bulk tissue as input. For each tumor, five separate regions were sampled. All tumor samples contained more than 80% viable tumor cells. The data derive from a study of tumor-infiltrating lymphocytes in primary liver carcinoma. Study-wide findings and caveats: Tumors had a top-250-clone fraction that was significantly higher than blood (p = 0.039). Tumor-adjacent and tumor-blood pairs showed less overlap than tumor region pairs.

The input was approximately 0.45 ug total RNA; TCR beta cDNA was made from it with a constant-region primer. Three rounds of nested multiplex PCR with slightly modified ARM-PCR produced TCR beta libraries. Amplification in the first two PCR rounds was performed using TRBV1-TRBV30 forward primers and a C-beta reverse primer for approximately 10 cycles each. One entry per CDR3 protein results from TCRdb running MiXCR on the multiplex PCR reads. The data hold fewer than 110,000 distinct CDR3 sequences, with approximately 70% observed a single time. The source is a woman aged 55-75 years with primary liver carcinoma and hepatitis B virus infection. Material: liver tumor tissue from sampling region 2. Regarding subset: tumor region T2, inferior pole. The chain uses TRBV6-6 and TRBJ1-1, with 7 bases fitting TRBD1. CDR3 sequence (DNA): TGTGCCAGCACCGGGACAGTGAAAACTGAAGCTTTCTTT. This codes for CASTGTVKTEAFF.